These 21 T cell receptor beta chains were all obtained from the same sample, sequenced in a study of blood T cell repertoires in COVID-19 (TCRdb year 2020). Receptors were amplified or captured by the immunoSEQ multiplex PCR assay. TCRdb obtained this table from immuneACCESS and retained in-frame rearrangements with V and J assigned. These tables miss some clones; where compared with another copy, unresolved V genes account for less than half of the shortfall, and the remainder is unexplained. In this sample the table shows about 280,000 clones, 83% of which occur a single time. The ten largest clones take up 9.4% of the sample. The sequenced sample was peripheral blood. These receptors were collected from a woman aged 50 to 60 who had recovered from COVID-19.

In this sample, this clone turned up once. The chain uses TRBV25-1 and TRBJ2-7; 9 bases fit TRBD1. Trimming cost V 8 bases and J 6 bases; bases outside gene matches: 14. The germline V gene encodes CDR1 MGHDK and CDR2 SYGVNS. The CDR3 extends over 15 amino acids. DNA for the CDR3: TGTGCCAGCGGGTTAATCGGGACAGGGAATGTCGAGCAGTACTTC. Translation gives CASGLIGTGNVEQYF.

This clone was counted only a few times. The junction shows a germline mismatch at one end, possibly a read error. The chain employs TRBV3-1 (or the pseudogene TRBV3-2) and TRBJ1-6, with 7 bases lining up with TRBD1. Germline V lookup: CDR1 LGHDT, CDR2 YNNKEL (reference sequence). This CDR3 comprises 15 residues. The CDR3 reads CASSQQTGDNSPLHF. The CDR3 DNA sequence: TGTGCCAGCAGCCAGCAAACAGGGGATAACTCACCCCTCCACTTT.

This chain joins TRBV29-1 and TRBJ2-5; 10 bases are shared with TRBD1. CDR1 SQVTM and CDR2 ANQGSEA come from the germline V gene. This CDR3 is 13 amino acids long. After removal of 6 bases from V and 5 bases from J, the junction contained 6 bases not matched to a gene. For the CDR3, the DNA is TGCAGCGTCAGACAGGGGGCAACTGAGACCCAGTACTTC. Translating gives CSVRQGATETQYF.

In DNA, the CDR3 is TGTGCCACCAGTGATTCAACTAGCGGGAGGGTCTACGAGCAGTACTTC. Translating gives CATSDSTSGRVYEQYF. This chain joins TRBV24-1 and TRBJ2-7; the match to TRBD2 covers 13 bases. The germline V gene has CDR1 KGHDR and CDR2 SFDVKD. Unmatched junction bases numbered 3, after V lost 2 bases and J lost 3 bases. The CDR3 runs 16 residues.

The rearrangement joins TRBV24-1 to TRBJ2-7; D ambiguous. Between the trimmed V and J ends, which lost 3 bases and 6 bases, there was a span of 8 bases. The CDR3 runs 12 residues. The germline gives CDR1 KGHDR, CDR2 SFDVKD. In nucleotides, the CDR3 is TGTGCCACCAGTGATCGACCGGGCGAGCAGTACTTC. Translation gives CATSDRPGEQYF.

The chain employs TRBV9 and TRBJ1-6; 9 positions agree with TRBD1. Trimming at V came to 3 bases and at J to 10 bases, leaving 5 bases not matched to a gene. The germline V gene encodes CDR1 SGDLS and CDR2 YYNGEE. This CDR3 is built from 14 residues. This CDR3 reads CASSEATGGSPLHF. In nucleotides, the CDR3 is TGTGCCAGCAGCGAGGCGACAGGGGGATCACCCCTCCACTTT. Drawing the rest from reference TRBV9 and TRBJ1-6, the complete variable domain is DSGVTQTPKHLITATGQRVTLRCSPRSGDLSVYWYQQSLDQGLQFLIQYYNGEERAKGNILERFSAQQFPDLHSELNLSSLELGDSALYFCASSEATGGSPLHFGNGTRLTVT.

Relative to its sample, this clone is medium-sized. This chain links TRBV21-1 with TRBJ1-3. TRBV21-1 is a known pseudogene. The CDR3 is 14 residues long. The CDR3 region has the DNA TGTGCCAGCAGCAAAGGACCCCGGGGGGGTACCATATATTTT. Translating gives CASSKGPRGGTIYF.

The V and J genes are TRBV9 and TRBJ1-1, with D possibly TRBD1 on 6 matching bases. This CDR3 contains 15 residues. The germline gives CDR1 SGDLS, CDR2 YYNGEE. V dropped 3 bases and J dropped 1 base, with 13 bases sitting between them. The CDR3 sequence is CASSARQAGNTEAFF. As DNA, the CDR3 is TGTGCCAGCAGCGCCAGACAGGCCGGGAACACTGAAGCTTTCTTT.

V and J are TRBV13 and TRBJ2-5, with 9 bases fitting TRBD2. Germline V CDR1 and CDR2: PRHDT, FYEKMQ (reference sequence). This CDR3 has 14 amino acids. The junction had 5 bases not matched to a gene; V was cut back by 4 bases and J by 5 bases. The CDR3 sequence: CASSYPGLAETQYF. The CDR3, as DNA: TGTGCCAGCAGCTATCCGGGACTAGCTGAGACCCAGTACTTC. Complete variable domain (other parts from reference TRBV13 and TRBJ2-5): AAGVIQSPRHLIKEKRETATLKCYPIPRHDTVYWYQQGPGQDPQFLISFYEKMQSDKGSIPDRFSAQQFSDYHSELNMSSLELGDSALYFCASSYPGLAETQYFGPGTRLLVL.

The chain recombines TRBV5-1 with TRBJ2-3, with 10 positions matching TRBD2. CDR1 is SGHRS, CDR2 YFSETQ, per germline. The CDR3 is made up of 17 amino acids. Germline trimming cut 4 bases from V and 3 bases from J; bases unmatched to any gene: 11. Here the CDR3 reads CASSRISSGSPTDTQYF. The DNA of the CDR3 is TGCGCCAGCAGCCGAATCTCTAGCGGGAGTCCGACAGATACGCAGTATTTT.

The CDR3 DNA sequence: TGTGCCAGCAGTTCCGGTCAAGGTCAACCCCTGGGGGGTGAAGCTTTCTTT. Amino acids: CASSSGQGQPLGGEAFF. J is TRBJ1-1 and V is TRBV6-2 or TRBV6-3; D perhaps matches TRBD1 (5 bases). V was clipped by 4 bases and J by 7 bases, with 25 bases between them. The CDR3 consists of 17 residues. Per germline, CDR1 MNHEY and CDR2 SVGEGT.

This sequence joins TRBV28 and TRBJ2-5; 12 bases are shared with TRBD2. The V and J ends lost 6 bases and 2 bases, in that order; junction bases with no gene match: 13. This CDR3 has 18 amino acids. Germline CDR1 is MDHEN and CDR2 is SYDVKM. CDR3 loop: CASRDPSGRALRQETQYF. CDR3 coding DNA: TGTGCCAGCAGGGATCCTAGCGGGAGGGCCTTAAGGCAAGAGACCCAGTACTTC.

This chain connects TRBV5-1 to TRBJ2-1, with D maybe TRBD2 (6 bases). Deletions cut 7 bases from V and 1 base from J, with 12 bases between. The CDR3 consists of 14 residues. Per the germline V gene, CDR1 is SGHRS and CDR2 is YFSETQ. This CDR3 reads CASSRGTSYNEQFF. The CDR3, as DNA: TGCGCCAGCTCCCGTGGGACTTCCTACAATGAGCAGTTCTTC.

Only a few counts were recorded for this clone. CDR3 coding DNA: TGTGCCAGCAGTTGGGCGGGGGGGGAGCAGTACTTC. Its translation: CASSWAGGEQYF. J is TRBJ2-7 and V is TRBV6-2 or TRBV6-3, with 9 positions matching TRBD2. Germline V gene data show CDR1 as MNHEY and CDR2 as SVGEGT. CDR3 size: 12 residues. Losses at the gene ends were 4 bases for V and 7 bases for J; bases not matched to a gene: 2.

Here the CDR3 DNA reads TGTGCCAGCAGCTTAGTCGTCGGGTATTCACCCCTCCACTTT. Its translation is CASSLVVGYSPLHF. The chain combines TRBV7-8 with TRBJ1-6; D is ambiguous. V lost 1 base and J 8 bases, leaving 9 bases between the germline ends. The CDR3 totals 14 residues. Germline CDR1 reads SGHVS; CDR2 reads FQNEAQ. The full variable domain, with the rest looked up from reference TRBV7-8 and TRBJ1-6, is GAGVSQSPRYKVAKRGQDVALRCDPISGHVSLFWYQQALGQGPEFLTYFQNEAQLDKSGLPSDRFFAERPEGSVSTLKIQRTQQEDSAVYLCASSLVVGYSPLHFGNGTRLTVT.

The rearrangement uses TRBV27 and TRBJ1-5; the D is unclear. This CDR3 is 14 amino acids long. Germline loops: CDR1 MNHEY, CDR2 SMNVEV (reference sequence). Trimming took 5 bases from V and 5 from J, leaving 13 bases between them. The DNA of the CDR3 is TGTGCCAGCAGTGTGAGGTCGGGTGATCAGCCCCAGCATTTT. This sequence encodes CASSVRSGDQPQHF.

The rearrangement joins TRBV7-9 to TRBJ1-1, with 10 nucleotides matching TRBD1. This CDR3 comprises 14 residues. V trimming: 5 bases; J trimming: 7 bases; junction bases outside the gene matches: 7. CDR1 and CDR2 (germline): SEHNR, FQNEAQ (reference sequence). CDR3 sequence reads: CASSLGQGTYEAFF. The CDR3 DNA follows: TGTGCCAGCAGCCTGGGACAGGGGACGTATGAAGCTTTCTTT.

The V gene is TRBV11-2, the J gene TRBJ2-1, with D unclear. Trimming pared 6 bases from V and 8 bases from J, leaving 23 bases between. The CDR3 has 16 amino acids. The germline V gene encodes CDR1 SGHAT and CDR2 FQNNGV. The CDR3 protein is CASSKETTYKHDEQFF. CDR3 coding DNA: TGTGCCAGCAGTAAAGAAACTACCTACAAACACGATGAGCAGTTCTTC.

The chain combines TRBV3-1 (or the pseudogene TRBV3-2) with TRBJ1-1; tentatively, D is TRBD1 (5 bases). CDR3 length: 16 amino acids. V was pared by 0 bases and J by 5 bases, with 16 bases between. CDR1 is LGHDT, CDR2 YNNKEL, per germline (reference sequence). The CDR3: CASSQDYGGSGTEAFF. CDR3 sequence (DNA): TGTGCCAGCAGCCAAGATTACGGGGGATCAGGGACTGAAGCTTTCTTT.

The chain carries TRBV28 and TRBJ2-7; TRBD1 agrees at 7 bases. The CDR3 consists of 15 residues. The V gene's germline CDR1 is MDHEN and CDR2 SYDVKM. With 2 bases clipped from V and 7 bases from J, the junction kept 11 bases outside the gene matches. The CDR3 nucleotides read TGTGCCAGCAGTTTACCGAGGACAGGTTTGAGGGAGCAGTACTTC. This translates into CASSLPRTGLREQYF.

The gene calls are TRBV4-1 and TRBJ2-5; tentatively, D is TRBD1 (5 bases). The germline V and J ends were trimmed by 2 bases and 1 base, with 11 bases remaining between them. Germline loops: CDR1 MGHRA, CDR2 YSYEKL. This CDR3 has 15 amino acids. CDR3: CASSQSRQPQETQYF. The DNA of the CDR3 is TGCGCCAGCAGCCAATCACGACAGCCCCAAGAGACCCAGTACTTC.